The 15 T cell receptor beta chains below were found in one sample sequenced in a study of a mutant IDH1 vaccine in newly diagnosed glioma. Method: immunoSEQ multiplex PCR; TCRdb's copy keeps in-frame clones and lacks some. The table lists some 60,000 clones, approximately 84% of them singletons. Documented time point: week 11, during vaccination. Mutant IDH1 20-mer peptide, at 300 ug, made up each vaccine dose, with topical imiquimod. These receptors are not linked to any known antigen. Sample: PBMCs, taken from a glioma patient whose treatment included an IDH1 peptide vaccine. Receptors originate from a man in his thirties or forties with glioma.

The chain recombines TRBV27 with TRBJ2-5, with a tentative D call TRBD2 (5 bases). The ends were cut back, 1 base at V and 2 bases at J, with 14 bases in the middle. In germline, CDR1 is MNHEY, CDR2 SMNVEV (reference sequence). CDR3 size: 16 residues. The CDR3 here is CASSLFVGERQETQYF. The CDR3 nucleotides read TGTGCCAGCAGTTTATTCGTGGGAGAAAGGCAAGAGACCCAGTACTTC.

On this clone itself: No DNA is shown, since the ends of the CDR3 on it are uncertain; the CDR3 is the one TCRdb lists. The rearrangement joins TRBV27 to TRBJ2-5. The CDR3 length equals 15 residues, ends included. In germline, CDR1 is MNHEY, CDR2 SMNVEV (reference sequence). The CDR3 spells CASRGFGAGEETQYF.

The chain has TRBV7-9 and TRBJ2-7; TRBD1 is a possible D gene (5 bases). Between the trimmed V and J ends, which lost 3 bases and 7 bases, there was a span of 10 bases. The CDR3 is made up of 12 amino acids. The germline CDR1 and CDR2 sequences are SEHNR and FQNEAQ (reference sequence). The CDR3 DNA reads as TGTGCCAGCAGCTTTTGGACAAGTGAGCAGTACTTC. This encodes CASSFWTSEQYF.

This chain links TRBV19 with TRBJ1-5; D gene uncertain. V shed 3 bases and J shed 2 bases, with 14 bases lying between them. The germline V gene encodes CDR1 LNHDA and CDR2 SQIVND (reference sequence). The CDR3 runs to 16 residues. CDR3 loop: CASSMNLLGGNQPQHF. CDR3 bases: TGTGCCAGTAGTATGAATCTATTAGGAGGCAATCAGCCCCAGCATTTT.

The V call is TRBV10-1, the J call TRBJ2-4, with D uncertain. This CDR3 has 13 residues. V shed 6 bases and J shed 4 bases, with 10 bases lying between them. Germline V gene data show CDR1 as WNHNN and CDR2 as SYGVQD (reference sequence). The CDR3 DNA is TGCGCCAGCAGGGCGGACCAGAAAAACATTCAGTACTTC. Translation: CASRADQKNIQYF.

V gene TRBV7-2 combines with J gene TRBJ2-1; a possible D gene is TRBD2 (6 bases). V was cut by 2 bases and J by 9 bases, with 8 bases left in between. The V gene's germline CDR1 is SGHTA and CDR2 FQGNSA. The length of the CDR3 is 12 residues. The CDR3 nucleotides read TGTGCCAGCAGCTTAATAGCGGTTGAGCAGTTCTTC. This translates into CASSLIAVEQFF.

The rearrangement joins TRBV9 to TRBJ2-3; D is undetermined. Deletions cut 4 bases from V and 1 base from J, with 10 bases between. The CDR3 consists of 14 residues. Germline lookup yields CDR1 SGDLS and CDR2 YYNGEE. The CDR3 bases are TGTGCCAGCAGCTCCAAGTCCCGCACAGATACGCAGTATTTT. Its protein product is CASSSKSRTDTQYF.

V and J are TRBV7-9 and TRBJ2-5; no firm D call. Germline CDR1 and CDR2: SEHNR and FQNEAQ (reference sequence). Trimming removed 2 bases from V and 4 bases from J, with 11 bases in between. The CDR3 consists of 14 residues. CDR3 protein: CASSLRLAVETQYF. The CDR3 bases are TGTGCCAGCAGCTTAAGGTTAGCTGTAGAGACCCAGTACTTC.

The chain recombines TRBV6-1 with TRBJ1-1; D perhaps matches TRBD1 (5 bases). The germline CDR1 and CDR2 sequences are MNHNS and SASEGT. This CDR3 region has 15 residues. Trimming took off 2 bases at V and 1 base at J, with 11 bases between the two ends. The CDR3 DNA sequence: TGTGCCAGCAGTGAATACGCCAGGGCGAACACTGAAGCTTTCTTT. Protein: CASSEYARANTEAFF.

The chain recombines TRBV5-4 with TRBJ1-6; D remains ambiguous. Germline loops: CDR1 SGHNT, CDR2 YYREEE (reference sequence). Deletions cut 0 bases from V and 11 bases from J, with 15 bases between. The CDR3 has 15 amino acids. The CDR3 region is CASSLGTRLATPLHF. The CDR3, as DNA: TGTGCCAGCAGCTTGGGGACCAGACTGGCGACACCCCTCCACTTT.

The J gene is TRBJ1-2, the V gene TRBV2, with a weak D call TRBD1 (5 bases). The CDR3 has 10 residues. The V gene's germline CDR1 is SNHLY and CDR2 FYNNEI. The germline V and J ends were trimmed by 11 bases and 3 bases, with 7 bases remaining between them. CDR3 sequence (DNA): TGTGCCCTCAGGGACTATGGCTACACCTTC. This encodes CALRDYGYTF. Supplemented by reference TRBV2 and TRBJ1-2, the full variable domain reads EPEVTQTPSHQVTQMGQEVILRCVPISNHLYFYWYRQILGQKVEFLVSFYNNEISEKSEIFDDQFSVERPDGSNFTLKIRSTKLEDSAMYFCALRDYGYTFGSGTRLTVV.

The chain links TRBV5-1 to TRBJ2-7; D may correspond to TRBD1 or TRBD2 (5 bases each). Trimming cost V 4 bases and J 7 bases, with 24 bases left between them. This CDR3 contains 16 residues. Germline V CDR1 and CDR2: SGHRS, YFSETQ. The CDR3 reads CASSPGRINEGGEQYF. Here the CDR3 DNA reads TGCGCCAGCAGCCCGGGACGGATAAACGAGGGCGGGGAGCAGTACTTC. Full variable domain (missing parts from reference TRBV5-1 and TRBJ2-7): KAGVTQTPRYLIKTRGQQVTLSCSPISGHRSVSWYQQTPGQGLQFLFEYFSETQRNKGNFPGRFSGRQFSNSRSEMNVSTLELGDSALYLCASSPGRINEGGEQYFGPGTRLTVT.

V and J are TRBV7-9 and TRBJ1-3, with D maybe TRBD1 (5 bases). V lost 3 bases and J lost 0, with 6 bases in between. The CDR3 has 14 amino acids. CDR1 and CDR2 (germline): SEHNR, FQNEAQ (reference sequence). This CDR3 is CASSFDSSGNTIYF. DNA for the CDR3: TGTGCCAGCAGCTTTGACAGCTCTGGAAACACCATATATTTT.

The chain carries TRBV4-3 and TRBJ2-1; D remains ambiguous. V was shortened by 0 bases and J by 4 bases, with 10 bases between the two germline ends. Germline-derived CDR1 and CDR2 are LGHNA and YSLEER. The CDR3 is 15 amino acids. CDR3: CASSQDKARYNEQFF. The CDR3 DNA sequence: TGCGCCAGCAGCCAAGATAAAGCTCGATACAATGAGCAGTTCTTC.

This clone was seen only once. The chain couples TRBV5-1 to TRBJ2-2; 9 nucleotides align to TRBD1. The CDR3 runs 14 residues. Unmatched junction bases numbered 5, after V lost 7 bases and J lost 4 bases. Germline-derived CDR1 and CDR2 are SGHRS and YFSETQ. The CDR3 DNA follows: TGCGCCAGCGGGGACAGGGATGGCACCGGGGAGCTGTTTTTT. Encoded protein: CASGDRDGTGELFF.